This TCR beta chain was profiled in a study of tumor-infiltrating lymphocytes in oesophageal squamous cell carcinoma. Trimming cost V 0 bases and J 0 bases; bases outside gene matches: 8. This CDR3 has 18 residues. Germline lookup yields CDR1 MNHNY and CDR2 SVGAGI (reference sequence). TCRdb reprocessed the PCR reads via MiXCR and lists one record per CDR3 protein. The repertoire holds approximately 11,000 distinct CDR3 sequences, about 50% seen once, with around a fifth in the top ten. Sequences were obtained from esophageal tumor tissue. This clonotype originated in a female donor with esophageal squamous cell carcinoma. This chain links TRBV6-6 with TRBJ1-3; 7 positions agree with TRBD1. As DNA, the CDR3 is TGTGCCAGCAGTTACTCGATGGGACAGAAGAGCTCTGGAAACACCATATATTTT. This translates into CASSYSMGQKSSGNTIYF.